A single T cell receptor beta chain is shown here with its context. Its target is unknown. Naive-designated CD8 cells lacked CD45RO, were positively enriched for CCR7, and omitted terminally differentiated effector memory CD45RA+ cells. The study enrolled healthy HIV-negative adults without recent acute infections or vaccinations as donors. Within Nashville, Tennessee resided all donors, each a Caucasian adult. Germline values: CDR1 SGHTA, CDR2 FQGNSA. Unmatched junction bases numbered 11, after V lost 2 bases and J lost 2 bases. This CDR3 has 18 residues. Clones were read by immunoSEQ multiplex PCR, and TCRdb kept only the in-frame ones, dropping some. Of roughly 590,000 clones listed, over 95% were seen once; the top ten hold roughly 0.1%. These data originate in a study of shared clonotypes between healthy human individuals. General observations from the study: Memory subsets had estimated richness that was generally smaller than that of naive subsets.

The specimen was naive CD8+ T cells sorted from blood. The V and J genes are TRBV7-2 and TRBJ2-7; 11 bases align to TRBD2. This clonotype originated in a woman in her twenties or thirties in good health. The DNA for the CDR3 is TGTGCCAGCAGCTTATTCCGGCTAGCGGGAGGCGAAACCTACGAGCAGTACTTC. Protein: CASSLFRLAGGETYEQYF.